This T cell receptor (beta chain) was captured by sequencing in a study of metastatic and nonmetastatic thyroid tumors. Study in general: Repertoire comparisons spanned blood and tumor or nodule tissue from malignant and benign thyroid patients. Findings and limits, study-wide: Compared with benign nodules, malignant thyroid tumors were reported to have significantly higher TCR beta diversity in both blood and tumor.

Patients underwent thyroid surgery, and none had received any treatment before it. CDR3 length: 16 residues. Per germline, CDR1 SGHRS and CDR2 YFSETQ. Original processing methods: The distant-metastasis classifier for papillary thyroid cancer was built from CDR3 differences across clinicopathological groups. MiXCR was used by TCRdb to re-call the PCR reads. The V and J calls here are based on TCRdb, not the publication. The sample gives some 69,000 clones, about 14% of which show up once; approximately 7% is in the top ten. As concerns this clone: The antigen is undetermined. The junction differs from germline at one of its ends, possibly a read error.

The sequencing sample was made of blood. The sequence was collected from a male donor with papillary thyroid cancer or a benign thyroid nodule (not recorded which). Some clones in this sample may be carry-over from other donors' samples. This sequence joins TRBV5-1 and TRBJ2-3; a possible D gene is TRBD1 (5 bases). The CDR3 is CSSSLLGRERSDTQYF. DNA of the CDR3: TGCTCCAGCAGCTTACTGGGCAGGGAAAGGTCAGATACGCAGTATTTT.